This T cell receptor (beta chain) was profiled in a study of blood T cell repertoires in COVID-19. Study overall: T cells, B-cell-depleted T cells, or PBMCs provided the cDNA or gDNA that served as material.

CDR1 SGHRS and CDR2 YFSETQ come from the germline V gene. The CDR3 spans 17 residues. V lost 4 bases and J 2 bases, leaving 22 bases between the germline ends. In the original analysis: Amplification from reference gene primers served as the basis for estimated nucleated cell counts. Libraries were prepared by immunoSEQ multiplex PCR; TCRdb keeps only in-frame clonotypes and omits some of them. V and J calls and clone size are as listed in that table; D and trimming were resolved from the DNA. The table has hundreds of thousands of clones, approximately 90% seen once. The chain couples TRBV5-1 to TRBJ2-7; possible D gene TRBD1, 5 bases. The sequencing input was peripheral blood. This sequence was found in a woman aged 30 to 39 with acute or convalescent COVID-19. The CDR3 loop reads CASSVVAAGFSAYEQYF. The CDR3 DNA reads TGCGCCAGCAGCGTGGTGGCCGCAGGGTTTTCGGCCTACGAGCAGTACTTC.